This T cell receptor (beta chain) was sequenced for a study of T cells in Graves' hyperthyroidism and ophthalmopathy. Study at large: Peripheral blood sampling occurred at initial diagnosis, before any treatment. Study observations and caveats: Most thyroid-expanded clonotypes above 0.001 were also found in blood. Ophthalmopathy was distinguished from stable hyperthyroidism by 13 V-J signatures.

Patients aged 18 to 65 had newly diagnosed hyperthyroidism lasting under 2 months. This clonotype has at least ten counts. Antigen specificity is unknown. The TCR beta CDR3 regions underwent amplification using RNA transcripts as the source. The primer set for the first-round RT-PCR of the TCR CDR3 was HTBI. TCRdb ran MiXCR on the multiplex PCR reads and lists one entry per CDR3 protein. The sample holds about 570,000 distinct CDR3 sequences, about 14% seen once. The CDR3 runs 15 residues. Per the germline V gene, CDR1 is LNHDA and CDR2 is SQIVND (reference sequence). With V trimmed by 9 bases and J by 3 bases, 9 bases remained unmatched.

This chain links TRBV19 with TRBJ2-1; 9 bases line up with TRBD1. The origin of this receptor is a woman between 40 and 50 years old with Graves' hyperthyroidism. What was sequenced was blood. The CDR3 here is CASSPGQGYYNEQFF. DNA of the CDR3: TGTGCCAGCTCTCCGGGACAGGGATACTACAATGAGCAGTTCTTC. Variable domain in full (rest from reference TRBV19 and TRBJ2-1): DGGITQSPKYLFRKEGQNVTLSCEQNLNHDAMYWYRQDPGQGLRLIYYSQIVNDFQKGDIAEGYSVSREKKESFPLTVTSAQKNPTAFYLCASSPGQGYYNEQFFGPGTRLTVL.